The present entry profiles one TCR beta chain with its context. What it binds is not known. This record comes from a study of CXCR3-negative and CXCR3-positive naive CD8 T cells. Study outcomes and limitations: Diversity in memory CD8+ cells fell much lower than the comparably high levels seen in both naive subsets.

Via 5' RACE with UMI labels, TRB cDNA libraries were prepared. Using the 5' RACE reads, TCRdb records one entry per CDR3 protein without DNA. The data include about 57,000 distinct CDR3 sequences; the top ten clones carry roughly a quarter. This CDR3 contains 14 residues. In germline, CDR1 is SGHVS, CDR2 FQNEAQ. The material sequenced was memory CD8+ T cells from blood. This chain links TRBV7-8 with TRBJ2-3. The source of this sequence is a human donor in good health. Some clones in this sample may be carry-over from other donors' samples. CDR3 residues: CASSLPLNTDTQYF.